These 17 T cell receptor beta chains share one sample of origin, sequenced in a study of Ad26.COV2.S vaccination and SARS-CoV-2 variants (dated by TCRdb to 2020 to 2022). The treatment or condition label here, explained by the study, means: some 20 received Ad26.COV2.S at low or high dose, single or two shots; 5 received placebo; per-sample allocation not given. Repertoires of vaccine and placebo recipients were sequenced from samples collected on day 63 after the first injection. Receptors were amplified or captured by the immunoSEQ multiplex PCR assay. Held by TCRdb, this immuneACCESS table contains in-frame sequences only and omits some clones. Under half of the omission traces to an unresolved V gene where checked; the cause of the rest is unknown. This sample has 400,000 to 500,000 clones in its table, and about 91% of those were observed once. The top ten constitute 2.5% of the sample. The sequencing used peripheral blood, collected in a trial of Ad26.COV2.S vaccine versus placebo. Every receptor here comes from a person aged 18-65 years who received the Ad26.COV2.S COVID-19 vaccine or a placebo.

This chain joins TRBV30 and TRBJ1-4, with D maybe TRBD1 (6 bases). The germline V gene has CDR1 GTSNPN and CDR2 SVGIG (reference sequence). The ends were cut back, 4 bases at V and 3 bases at J, with 15 bases in the middle. This CDR3 comprises 15 residues. The CDR3 nucleotides are TGTGCCTGGAAGGGGGGCGGGAACCCTAATGAAAAACTGTTTTTT. Its protein product is CAWKGGGNPNEKLFF.

The chain employs TRBV5-1 and TRBJ2-7; D perhaps matches TRBD2 (6 bases). Per the germline V gene, CDR1 is SGHRS and CDR2 is YFSETQ. Trimming removed 2 bases at V and 2 bases at J, with 8 bases between. The length of the CDR3 is 13 residues. DNA of the CDR3: TGCGCCAGCAGCTTCGGGGGTCCCTACGAGCAGTACTTC. It codes for CASSFGGPYEQYF.

The genes are TRBV5-1 and TRBJ2-7, with 8 bases that match TRBD1. The ends lost 0 bases at V and 7 bases at J; junction bases unmatched: 6. CDR1 and CDR2 (germline): SGHRS, YFSETQ. The CDR3 runs to 14 residues. The DNA of the CDR3 is TGCGCCAGCAGCTTGGGACAGGGGATTTATGAGCAGTACTTC. Translation: CASSLGQGIYEQYF.

This sequence joins TRBV19 and TRBJ1-5; D is unclear. Looked up from germline, CDR1 is LNHDA and CDR2 is SQIVND (reference sequence). V was shortened by 6 bases and J by 0 bases, with 12 bases between the two germline ends. The CDR3 totals 15 residues. For the CDR3, the DNA is TGTGCCAGTAGCTATCTGACGGGTAGCAATCAGCCCCAGCATTTT. Protein: CASSYLTGSNQPQHF.

The CDR3 DNA reads TGTGCCAGTAGTATAGGGCGGAAAAACATGAACACTGAAGCTTTCTTT. Its protein product is CASSIGRKNMNTEAFF. The V call is TRBV19, the J call TRBJ1-1; no firm D call. Germline V gene sequence: CDR1 LNHDA, CDR2 SQIVND (reference sequence). Trimming shortened V by 1 base and J by 0 bases, and 12 bases separated the two germline ends. CDR3 size: 16 residues.

The V and J genes are TRBV2 and TRBJ2-1; TRBD2 matches at 9 bases. Per the germline V gene, CDR1 is SNHLY and CDR2 is FYNNEI. V dropped 5 bases and J dropped 15; count of bases not matched to a gene: 8. This CDR3 spans 12 amino acids. The CDR3 DNA is TGTGCCAGCAGTTTGGCTAGCGGGATTCGGTTCTTC. It is translated as CASSLASGIRFF. Full variable domain (missing parts from reference TRBV2 and TRBJ2-1): EPEVTQTPSHQVTQMGQEVILRCVPISNHLYFYWYRQILGQKVEFLVSFYNNEISEKSEIFDDQFSVERPDGSNFTLKIRSTKLEDSAMYFCASSLASGIRFFGPGTRLTVL.

The chain employs TRBV5-1 and TRBJ2-7; D gene ambiguous. The germline V and J ends were trimmed by 0 bases and 3 bases, with 19 bases remaining between them. Germline loops: CDR1 SGHRS, CDR2 YFSETQ. This CDR3 is built from 17 residues. The CDR3 sequence: CASSLVSVYPLNYEQYF. CDR3 DNA: TGCGCCAGCAGCTTGGTCTCAGTATACCCCCTCAACTACGAGCAGTACTTC.

A single count supports this clone. The chain's CDR3 is CASSLEAGATEAFF. In DNA, the CDR3 is TGCGCCAGCAGCTTGGAGGCGGGGGCCACTGAAGCTTTCTTT. The rearrangement joins TRBV5-1 to TRBJ1-1; D might be TRBD1 (6 bases). Trimming removed 0 bases from V and 4 bases from J, with 10 bases in between. The CDR3 length is 14 residues. The germline V gene encodes CDR1 SGHRS and CDR2 YFSETQ.

This clone was detected once. The V call is TRBV28, the J call TRBJ2-7; no clear D gene. V was clipped by 2 bases and J by 3 bases, with 8 bases between them. The V gene's germline CDR1 is MDHEN and CDR2 SYDVKM. The CDR3 covers 13 residues. CDR3 nucleotides: TGTGCCAGCAGTTTAGTGCATTACTACGAGCAGTACTTC. This sequence encodes CASSLVHYYEQYF.

The chain has TRBV4-1 and TRBJ2-2; 9 bases match TRBD1. The V segment lost 0 bases and the J segment 6 bases; nucleotides outside the gene matches: 8. Germline lookup yields CDR1 MGHRA and CDR2 YSYEKL. The CDR3 covers 17 residues. The CDR3 region is CASSQDYRGRASGELFF. The CDR3 DNA sequence: TGCGCCAGCAGCCAAGATTACAGGGGGCGCGCGTCCGGGGAGCTGTTTTTT.

This clone was detected only once. The CDR3 here is CASSPLGGLKAFF. Here the CDR3 DNA reads TGCGCCAGCAGCCCCTTAGGAGGGCTAAAAGCTTTCTTT. The chain combines TRBV4-3 with TRBJ1-1; D gene unclear. CDR1 and CDR2 (germline): LGHNA, YSLEER. Between the trimmed V and J ends, which lost 4 bases and 9 bases, there was a span of 15 bases. This CDR3 has 13 amino acids.

The chain combines TRBV28 with TRBJ2-7; the D gene is possibly TRBD1 (7 bases). Trimming removed 8 bases at V and 3 bases at J, with 17 bases between. The CDR3 contains 14 residues. The germline V gene has CDR1 MDHEN and CDR2 SYDVKM. The CDR3 DNA sequence: TGTGCCAGCTGCGGAGGGGGCCTACTCTACGAGCAGTACTTC. Amino acids: CASCGGGLLYEQYF.

V usage is TRBV24-1 and J usage is TRBJ1-4; D perhaps matches TRBD1 (5 bases). The CDR3 is made up of 15 amino acids. Trimming left V 4 bases short and J 3 bases short, with 11 bases between. The germline V gene encodes CDR1 KGHDR and CDR2 SFDVKD. This chain's CDR3 is CATSDPAGPNEKLFF. The CDR3 DNA reads TGTGCCACCAGTGACCCGGCAGGGCCTAATGAAAAACTGTTTTTT.

The gene calls are TRBV24-1 and TRBJ2-5, with no clear D. V was clipped by 4 bases and J by 4 bases, with 15 bases between them. Germline V gene lookup returns CDR1 KGHDR and CDR2 SFDVKD. The CDR3 consists of 15 residues. CDR3 protein: CATSDSTVRIETQYF. CDR3 coding DNA: TGTGCCACCAGTGACTCAACTGTACGCATAGAGACCCAGTACTTC.

V and J are TRBV6-2 or TRBV6-3 and TRBJ1-2, with D possibly TRBD1 on 6 matching bases. Germline CDR1 MNHEY, CDR2 SVGEGT. V was clipped by 6 bases and J by 4 bases, with 15 bases between them. The CDR3 is made up of 14 amino acids. In nucleotides, the CDR3 is TGTGCCAGCAGCAGGGGCAACGGTCTCTATGGCTACACCTTC. Amino acid sequence: CASSRGNGLYGYTF.

The chain carries TRBV29-1 and TRBJ1-2; D is perhaps TRBD1 (5 bases). The CDR3 loop spans 13 amino acids. Germline CDR1 SQVTM, CDR2 ANQGSEA. The V end was cut by 1 base, the J end by 4 bases, with 10 bases between. DNA of the CDR3: TGCAGCGTTGAAGCATCAGGGTCCTATGGCTACACCTTC. Translated: CSVEASGSYGYTF.

The V and J genes are TRBV3-1 (or the pseudogene TRBV3-2) and TRBJ2-5, with TRBD1 identical over 8 bases. The V gene end was trimmed by 3 bases and the J gene end by 0 bases; junction bases not matched to a gene: 6. The CDR3 has 16 amino acids. Germline loops: CDR1 LGHDT, CDR2 YNNKEL (reference sequence). Here the CDR3 reads CASSHRDRYHQETQYF. The CDR3 region has the DNA TGTGCCAGCAGCCACCGGGACAGGTACCACCAAGAGACCCAGTACTTC.